This T cell receptor beta chain was obtained from a study of blood T cell repertoires in COVID-19 (dated by TCRdb to the early 2020s). Study-level background: The collaborator samples originated in the United States, Italy and Spain and spanned the acute and convalescent phases of COVID-19. A freely available public database, intended as a resource for researchers studying the immune response to SARS-CoV-2, is where the repertoires were released. Where available, HLA class I and class II types were taken from metadata supplied by the sample provider and were not determined by assay-based typing. The samples were drawn from the first 160 participants of the ongoing ImmuneRACE study and from over a thousand subjects provided by 6 global collaborators. Deeply sampled blood TCRbeta repertoires from subjects exposed to, actively infected with, or recovered from COVID-19 were included in the dataset. The prospective study material was composed of cDNA or gDNA derived from T cells, B-cell-depleted T cells, or PBMCs. A de-identified subject ID, COVID-19 status, age in years and sex were almost always included in the sample metadata. Overall study results and their limits: The quantity of clinical and demographic metadata differed by source and by participant and was supplied without curation.

The immunoSEQ Assay, a bias-controlled multiplex PCR, was used to amplify TCRbeta CDR3 regions from genomic DNA. In the authors' own workflow: Nucleated cell counts per sample were estimated from amplification of reference gene primers within the assay. Sequence reads were collapsed and filtered to measure the absolute abundance of every unique TCRbeta CDR3 rearrangement. For each sample, productive Simpson clonality was calculated by taking the square root of Simpson's diversity index across productive rearrangements. Here the immuneACCESS table is served through TCRdb, limited to in-frame sequences with V and J called. Missing clones are a known gap in these copies; in checked studies unresolved V genes cover under half, and the rest lacks a known reason. The V and J calls and clone size were taken over from that table, and D and trimming were inferred from the DNA. The sample table shows some 240,000 clones, and roughly nine tenths are seen once. The ten largest clones capture around 4.6% of the sample.

V is shortened by 2 bases, J by 2 bases, and the region joining them spans 14 bases. The germline V gene gives CDR1 as MDHEN and CDR2 as SYDVKM. The CDR3, cysteine through phenylalanine, is 16 amino acids long. Here the CDR3 DNA is all that survives: 48 bases in frame from base 1. Comment on this clone: The antigen it recognizes is unknown. No base qualities exist here, and no much larger clone lies one base off it.

A second Seattle source provided samples from volunteer blood donors who had recovered from COVID-19. Each collaborating institution followed its own protocols to collect whole blood in K2EDTA tubes. For TCRbeta analysis, collaborator samples were shipped as frozen whole blood, as isolated PBMCs, or as DNA extracted from either sample type. This receptor was identified in a woman aged 40-49 years who had recovered from COVID-19. The sequence links TRBV28 to TRBJ2-3; a tentative D call is TRBD2 (6 bases match). Sample: peripheral blood. The sequenced DNA: TGTGCCAGCAGTTTAGGGTCGGGAGCCGACACAGATACGCAGTATTTT. The translation is CASSLGSGADTDTQYF.